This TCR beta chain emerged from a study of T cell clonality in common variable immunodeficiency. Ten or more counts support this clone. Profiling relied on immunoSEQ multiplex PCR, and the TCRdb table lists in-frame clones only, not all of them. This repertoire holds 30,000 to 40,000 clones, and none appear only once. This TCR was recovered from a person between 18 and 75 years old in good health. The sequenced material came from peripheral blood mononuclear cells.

The covered CDR3 bases are TGCGCCAGCAGCTTGGACCTACAGGGGGCGACGGGGGAG. It is translated as CASSLDLQGATGE. The entire CDR3 protein is CASSLDLQGATGELFF. This rearrangement joins TRBV5-1 to TRBJ2-2; 9 nucleotides align to TRBD1. The sequenced fragment ends 3 residues before the CDR3 boundary, so the rest is inferred from the germline J gene. CDR1 SGHRS and CDR2 YFSETQ come from the germline V gene. This CDR3 contains 16 residues. J lost 8 bases, V lost 0 bases, and 8 bases had no gene match.